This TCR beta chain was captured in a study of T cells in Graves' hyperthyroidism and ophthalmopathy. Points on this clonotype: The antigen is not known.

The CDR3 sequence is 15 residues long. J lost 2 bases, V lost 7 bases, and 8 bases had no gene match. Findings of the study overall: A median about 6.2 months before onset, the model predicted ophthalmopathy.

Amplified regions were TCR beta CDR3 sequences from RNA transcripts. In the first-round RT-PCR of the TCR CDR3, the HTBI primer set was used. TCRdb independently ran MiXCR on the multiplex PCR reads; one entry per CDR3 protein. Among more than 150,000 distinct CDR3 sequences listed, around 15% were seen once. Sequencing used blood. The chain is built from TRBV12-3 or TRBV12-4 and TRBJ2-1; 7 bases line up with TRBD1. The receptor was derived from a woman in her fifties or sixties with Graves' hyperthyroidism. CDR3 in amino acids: CASIPQGIAYNEQFF. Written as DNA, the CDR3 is TGTGCCAGCATCCCACAGGGGATTGCCTACAATGAGCAGTTCTTC.